These 15 T cell receptor beta chains were all obtained from the same sample, sequenced in a study of regulatory T cells in long-lasting Graves disease. Arm-PCR of CDR3 regions and iRepertoire HTBI primers were used to build TCR beta libraries. MiXCR was run by TCRdb on the multiplex PCR reads, yielding one entry per CDR3 protein. The profile shows hundreds of thousands of distinct CDR3 sequences, about 15% of them singletons. As for time point: newly diagnosed GD, antithyroid drugs for less than 3 months. Construction of the TCR library relied on RNA isolated from PBMCs. These data were likewise used in another study, on T cells in Graves' hyperthyroidism and ophthalmopathy.

The source was peripheral blood mononuclear cells (PBMCs), collected at new diagnosis, from a patient treated with antithyroid drugs. These receptors came from a woman aged 35-60 years with Graves disease.

The V and J genes are TRBV19 and TRBJ2-1; D unresolved. The CDR3 has 13 amino acids. CDR1 is LNHDA and CDR2 is SQIVND in the germline V gene (reference sequence). Trimming stripped 2 bases from V and 7 bases from J, with 9 bases between. The CDR3 DNA reads as TGTGCCAGTAGTATATACAGTAGAAATGAGCAGTTCTTC. Translating gives CASSIYSRNEQFF.

This clonotype appeared many times. The V gene is TRBV28, the J gene TRBJ2-6; 7 bases are shared with TRBD1. Germline-derived CDR1 and CDR2 are MDHEN and SYDVKM. Losses at the gene ends were 5 bases for V and 4 bases for J; bases not matched to a gene: 14. This CDR3 is 18 amino acids long. Here the CDR3 reads CASSPDRDPLPGANVLTF. In DNA, the CDR3 is TGTGCCAGCAGTCCCGACAGGGACCCTCTCCCCGGGGCCAACGTCCTGACTTTC. Together with reference TRBV28 and TRBJ2-6, the CDR3 gives the full variable domain: DVKVTQSSRYLVKRTGEKVFLECVQDMDHENMFWYRQDPGLGLRLIYFSYDVKMKEKGDIPEGYSVSREKKERFSLILESASTNQTSMYLCASSPDRDPLPGANVLTFGAGSRLTVL.

This clonotype was found a few times. V and J are TRBV6-1 and TRBJ2-7; TRBD2 agrees at 10 bases. The CDR3 runs to 14 residues. CDR1 MNHNS and CDR2 SASEGT come from the germline V gene. V lost 7 bases to trimming and J lost 4 bases; unmatched junction nucleotides: 7. The CDR3 DNA sequence: TGTGCCAGCAAGGATCGAGCGGGGGGGTACGAGCAGTACTTC. As protein: CASKDRAGGYEQYF.

In this sample, this clonotype turned up many times. The CDR3: CASSSSRLAGQLSEQYF. Written as DNA, the CDR3 is TGTGCCAGCAGTTCATCCCGACTAGCGGGGCAACTCTCCGAGCAGTACTTC. The chain combines TRBV27 with TRBJ2-7; TRBD2 matches 11 bases. With 4 bases clipped from V and 6 bases from J, the junction kept 14 bases outside the gene matches. This CDR3 comprises 17 residues. Germline V gene data show CDR1 as MNHEY and CDR2 as SMNVEV (reference sequence).

CDR3 amino acids: CASSWRVRTGVNYGYTF. As DNA, the CDR3 is TGTGCCAGCAGCTGGAGGGTTCGGACAGGGGTAAACTATGGCTACACCTTC. The chain joins TRBV5-5 to TRBJ1-2, with 9 bases matching TRBD1. The CDR3 runs 17 residues. Per germline, CDR1 SGHKS and CDR2 YYEKEE (reference sequence). V shed 3 bases, J shed 2 bases, and the junction held 11 bases outside the gene matches.

This rearrangement joins TRBV3-1 to TRBJ2-2, with D possibly TRBD2 on 6 matching bases. The CDR3 totals 16 residues. V gave up 0 bases and J gave up 6 bases, with 14 bases separating them. Per the germline V gene, CDR1 is LGHDT and CDR2 is YNNKEL (reference sequence). The CDR3 nucleotides read TGTGCCAGCAGCCAAGATCGGGGGAACCTCGCCGGGGAGCTGTTTTTT. It codes for CASSQDRGNLAGELFF.

The chain has TRBV19 and TRBJ2-7, with a possible D match to TRBD1 (5 bases). Trimming left V 5 bases short and J 0 bases short, with 8 bases between. The CDR3 has 13 amino acids. Germline V gives CDR1 LNHDA, CDR2 SQIVND (reference sequence). The CDR3 loop is CASSETVSYEQYF. The CDR3 nucleotides are TGTGCCAGTAGTGAGACAGTCTCCTACGAGCAGTACTTC.

This clonotype has a count of ten or more. The rearrangement joins TRBV9 to TRBJ2-3; D is ambiguous. V was clipped by 0 bases and J by 2 bases, with 7 bases between them. Germline lookup yields CDR1 SGDLS and CDR2 YYNGEE. The CDR3 is made up of 14 amino acids. The CDR3 DNA reads TGTGCCAGCAGCGTAGAACGAACCACAGATACGCAGTATTTT. Translated: CASSVERTTDTQYF. Combining the CDR3 with reference TRBV9 and TRBJ2-3 gives the whole variable domain DSGVTQTPKHLITATGQRVTLRCSPRSGDLSVYWYQQSLDQGLQFLIQYYNGEERAKGNILERFSAQQFPDLHSELNLSSLELGDSALYFCASSVERTTDTQYFGPGTRLTVL.

This sequence joins TRBV12-3 or TRBV12-4 and TRBJ2-5; D might be TRBD2 (6 bases). Trimming took 6 bases from V and 2 from J, leaving 13 bases between them. CDR3 size: 14 residues. The CDR3 loop is CASRLGGEQETQYF. The CDR3 nucleotides read TGTGCCAGCAGGCTTGGCGGGGAACAAGAGACCCAGTACTTC.

This clonotype has a handful of counts. This rearrangement joins TRBV5-1 to TRBJ2-3; D is perhaps TRBD2 (5 bases). Germline V gene sequence: CDR1 SGHRS, CDR2 YFSETQ. V was shortened by 4 bases and J by 3 bases, with 12 bases between the two germline ends. CDR3 size: 14 residues. CDR3 sequence reads: CASSPQAVTDTQYF. CDR3 nucleotide sequence: TGCGCCAGCAGCCCGCAAGCGGTTACAGATACGCAGTATTTT.

V is TRBV20-1 and J is TRBJ2-2; D is unclear. The CDR3 runs 12 residues. Looked up from germline, CDR1 is DFQATT and CDR2 is SNEGSKA (reference sequence). Trimming left V 4 bases short and J 5 bases short, with 8 bases between. As DNA, the CDR3 is TGCAGTGCTATTGGTGGGACCGGGGAGCTGTTTTTT. This translates into CSAIGGTGELFF.

This clonotype was seen a handful of times. The rearrangement uses TRBV6-9 and TRBJ2-3; D not resolved. The DNA matches TRBJ2-7 better at its end, which makes the J call doubtful. The length of the CDR3 is 14 residues. Germline CDR1 MNHGY, CDR2 SVAAGI. The CDR3 region has the DNA TGTGCCAGCAGTTATAGTCCGGAGATTGGCGAGCAGTACTTC. This encodes CASSYSPEIGEQYF.

The chain has TRBV10-2 and TRBJ2-2, with D perhaps TRBD1 (5 bases). The CDR3 is 16 amino acids. Trimming left V 2 bases short and J 0 bases short, with 10 bases between. Germline V gives CDR1 WSHSY, CDR2 SAAADI. CDR3 bases: TGCGCCAGCAGTGAGGAACAGGCTTCGAACACCGGGGAGCTGTTTTTT. This encodes CASSEEQASNTGELFF.

CDR3 region: CASSLWQGALRGTEAFF. In nucleotides, the CDR3 is TGTGCCAGCAGCTTATGGCAGGGGGCTTTAAGGGGGACTGAAGCTTTCTTT. The chain joins TRBV7-8 to TRBJ1-1; 8 bases fit TRBD1. The CDR3 consists of 17 residues. Germline loops: CDR1 SGHVS, CDR2 FQNEAQ. The ends lost 2 bases at V and 5 bases at J; junction bases unmatched: 13.

This clonotype was observed many times. The chain combines TRBV3-1 with TRBJ1-1; maybe TRBD1 (5 bases). V was trimmed by 4 bases and J by 4 bases, leaving 16 bases between them. This CDR3 is 15 amino acids long. Germline V gene sequence: CDR1 LGHDT, CDR2 YNNKEL (reference sequence). The CDR3 reads CASSPPPGRGTEAFF. The CDR3 nucleotides are TGTGCCAGCAGCCCCCCCCCGGGGAGGGGCACTGAAGCTTTCTTT. Full variable domain (rest looked up from reference TRBV3-1 and TRBJ1-1): DTAVSQTPKYLVTQMGNDKSIKCEQNLGHDTMYWYKQDSKKFLKIMFSYNNKELIINETVPNRFSPKSPDKAHLNLHINSLELGDSAVYFCASSPPPGRGTEAFFGQGTRLTVV.